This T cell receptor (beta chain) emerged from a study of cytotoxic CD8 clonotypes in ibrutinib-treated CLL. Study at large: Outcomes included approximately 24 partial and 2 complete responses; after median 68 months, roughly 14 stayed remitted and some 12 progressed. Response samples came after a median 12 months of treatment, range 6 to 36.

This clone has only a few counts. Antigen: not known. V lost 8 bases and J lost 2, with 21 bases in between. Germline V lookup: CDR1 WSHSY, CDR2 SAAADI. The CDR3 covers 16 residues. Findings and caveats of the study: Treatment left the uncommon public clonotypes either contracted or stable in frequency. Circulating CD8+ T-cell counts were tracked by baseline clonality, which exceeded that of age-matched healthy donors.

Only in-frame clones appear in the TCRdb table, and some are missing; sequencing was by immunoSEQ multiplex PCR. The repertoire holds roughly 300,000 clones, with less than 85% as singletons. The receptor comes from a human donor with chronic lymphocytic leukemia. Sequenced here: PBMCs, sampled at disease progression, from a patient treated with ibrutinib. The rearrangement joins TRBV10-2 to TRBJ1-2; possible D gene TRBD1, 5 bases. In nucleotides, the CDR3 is TGCGCCAGCTCCGGGCAAACGGGACCAGCCAACTATGGCTACACCTTC. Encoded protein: CASSGQTGPANYGYTF.